Below, one TCR beta chain is given with its context. Its antigen is not identified. This clone may be a read error of a much larger clone one base away. The CDR3 extends over 13 amino acids. Trimming shortened V by 0 bases and J by 0 bases, and 2 bases separated the two germline ends. Germline V gives CDR1 LGHNA, CDR2 YNFKEQ. The data stem from a study of T-cell memory formation after mild COVID-19. The overall study: TCR clustering was largely donor specific. Overall study results and limits: Pre-infection memory harbored some responding clones, suggesting cross-reactive memory joined.

TCRdb analysed the 5' RACE reads with MiXCR anew, one entry per CDR3 protein. The sample contains roughly 350,000 distinct CDR3 sequences, over 25% of which appear only once. The TCR originated in an adult woman who had mild COVID-19 (a few samples of this study predate the infection). Cell type and time point are not known. Sequencing was done on a sample of PBMCs or a T cell subset sorted from them (not recorded which). The rearrangement links TRBV4-2 to TRBJ1-1, with unresolved D. The CDR3 sequence is CASSQELNTEAFF. The DNA for the CDR3 is TGTGCCAGCAGCCAAGAACTGAACACTGAAGCTTTCTTT.